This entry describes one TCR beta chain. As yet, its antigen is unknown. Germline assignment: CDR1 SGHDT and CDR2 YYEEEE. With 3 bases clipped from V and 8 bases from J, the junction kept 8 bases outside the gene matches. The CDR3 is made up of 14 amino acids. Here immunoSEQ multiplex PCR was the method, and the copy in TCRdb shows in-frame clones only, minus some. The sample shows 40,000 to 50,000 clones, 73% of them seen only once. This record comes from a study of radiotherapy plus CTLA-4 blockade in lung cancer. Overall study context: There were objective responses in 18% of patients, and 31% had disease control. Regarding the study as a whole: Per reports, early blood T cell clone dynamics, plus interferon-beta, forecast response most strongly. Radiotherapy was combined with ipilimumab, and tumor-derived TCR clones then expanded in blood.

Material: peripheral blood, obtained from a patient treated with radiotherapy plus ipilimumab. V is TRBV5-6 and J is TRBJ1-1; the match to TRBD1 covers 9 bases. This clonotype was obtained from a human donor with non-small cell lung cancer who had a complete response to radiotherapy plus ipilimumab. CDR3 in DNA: TGTGCCAGCAGCTCCGGGACAGGGACCCCGGAAGCTTTCTTT. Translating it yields CASSSGTGTPEAFF.